Below are 26 T cell receptor beta chains sequenced from a single sample in a study of Ad26.COV2.S vaccination and SARS-CoV-2 variants (dated by TCRdb to the early 2020s). The library was made by the immunoSEQ multiplex PCR assay. In TCRdb, the immuneACCESS table is reduced to in-frame sequences with V and J assigned. These tables do not hold every clone; where another copy was compared, an unresolved V gene accounts for under half, and the others remain unexplained. For this sample the table gives roughly 400,000 clones, of which 70% to 90% were detected only once. The ten largest clones take up 1.5% to 2% of the sample. Interpreted using the paper, the treatment or condition label stands for: roughly 19 received Ad26.COV2.S at low or high dose, single or two shots; about 5 received placebo; per-sample allocation not given. Repertoires of vaccine and placebo recipients were sequenced from samples collected on day 63 after the first injection.

This sample comprised peripheral blood, obtained in a trial of Ad26.COV2.S vaccine versus placebo. The receptors come from a person between 18 and 65 years old who received the Ad26.COV2.S COVID-19 vaccine or a placebo.

The genes are TRBV7-2 and TRBJ1-5, with D hard to call. With 1 base removed from V and 4 bases from J, the gap between germline ends came to 11 bases. This CDR3 contains 15 residues. Per germline, CDR1 SGHTA and CDR2 FQGNSA. CDR3 sequence (DNA): TGTGCCAGCAGCTTAGAATTTGGCGGAAATCAGCCCCAGCATTTT. This sequence encodes CASSLEFGGNQPQHF.

J is TRBJ1-6 and V is TRBV19; no firm D call. The germline V and J ends were trimmed by 5 bases and 6 bases, with 17 bases remaining between them. CDR1 is LNHDA and CDR2 is SQIVND in the germline V gene (reference sequence). This CDR3 is 16 amino acids long. In DNA, the CDR3 is TGTGCCAGTAGTCCAGGACGGAGCCTCTTTAATTCACCCCTCCACTTT. Its protein is CASSPGRSLFNSPLHF. The complete variable domain, with remaining parts taken from reference TRBV19 and TRBJ1-6, reads DGGITQSPKYLFRKEGQNVTLSCEQNLNHDAMYWYRQDPGQGLRLIYYSQIVNDFQKGDIAEGYSVSREKKESFPLTVTSAQKNPTAFYLCASSPGRSLFNSPLHFGNGTRLTVT.

The V call is TRBV7-8, the J call TRBJ2-1; 11 nucleotides match TRBD2. The trim removed 5 bases at V and 3 bases at J, leaving 6 bases unmatched. Germline V gene lookup returns CDR1 SGHVS and CDR2 FQNEAQ. The CDR3 is made up of 16 amino acids. The CDR3 coding sequence is TGTGCCAGCAGCCAAAGACTAGCGGGACGCTACAATGAGCAGTTCTTC. It yields the protein CASSQRLAGRYNEQFF.

The chain links TRBV15 to TRBJ2-1, with a weak D call TRBD2 (6 bases). V was cut by 4 bases and J by 6 bases, with 7 bases left in between. The CDR3 length is 12 residues. Germline V gene lookup returns CDR1 LNHNV and CDR2 YYDKDF (reference sequence). The DNA of the CDR3 is TGTGCCACCAGCAAGACTAGCAATGAGCAGTTCTTC. It translates to CATSKTSNEQFF.

The chain employs TRBV9 and TRBJ1-1, with 7 bases fitting TRBD1. CDR3 length: 14 residues. Trimming cost V 3 bases and J 0 bases; bases outside gene matches: 2. Germline V gene data show CDR1 as SGDLS and CDR2 as YYNGEE. This chain's CDR3 is CASSEGQLNTEAFF. CDR3 in DNA: TGTGCCAGCAGCGAGGGACAGTTGAACACTGAAGCTTTCTTT.

CDR3 sequence (DNA): TGTGCCTGGAGTGAGGGCCCGAGCACAGATACGCAGTATTTT. It codes for CAWSEGPSTDTQYF. J is TRBJ2-3 and V is TRBV30; D gene unclear. CDR3 length equals 14 residues. Germline loops: CDR1 GTSNPN, CDR2 SVGIG (reference sequence). V dropped 1 base and J dropped 0 bases, with 8 bases sitting between them.

J is TRBJ2-1 and V is TRBV7-2, with D possibly matching TRBD1 (6 bases). The CDR3 loop spans 15 amino acids. The ends were cut back, 5 bases at V and 2 bases at J, with 13 bases in the middle. From germline, CDR1 is SGHTA and CDR2 FQGNSA. The CDR3 DNA follows: TGTGCCAGCAGCCTCGCAAAGGGGGCCTACAATGAGCAGTTCTTC. This gives the protein CASSLAKGAYNEQFF.

Only a few counts were recorded for this clone. Additional DNA sequences in this sample encode the identical CDR3. This chain joins TRBV18 and TRBJ1-2; D is unclear. CDR3 size: 13 residues. Per the germline V gene, CDR1 is KGHSH and CDR2 is LQKENI. Trimming removed 3 bases from V and 8 bases from J, with 13 bases in between. The CDR3 is CASSPSDSRGYTF. The CDR3 DNA reads TGTGCCAGCTCACCTTCGGATTCGCGCGGCTACACCTTC.

This clone was picked up a small number of times. The chain couples TRBV4-1 to TRBJ1-3, with D possibly matching TRBD1 (5 bases). Trimming stripped 1 base from V and 3 bases from J, with 7 bases between. Germline assignment: CDR1 MGHRA and CDR2 YSYEKL. This CDR3 contains 14 residues. The CDR3 coding sequence is TGCGCCAGCAGCCAAGGGGGCGGTGGAAACACCATATATTTT. This codes for CASSQGGGGNTIYF.

This clone was observed a single time. V is TRBV28 and J is TRBJ1-6; no definite D call. Germline V gene sequence: CDR1 MDHEN, CDR2 SYDVKM. V lost 2 bases and J 6 bases, leaving 8 bases between the germline ends. This CDR3 contains 14 residues. In DNA, the CDR3 is TGTGCCAGCAGTTTACCGGGAATTAATTCACCCCTCCACTTT. Protein sequence: CASSLPGINSPLHF.

The CDR3 DNA follows: TGTGCCAGTAGTATCCCCGCTAGCGTTAACACCGGGGAGCTGTTTTTT. It yields the protein CASSIPASVNTGELFF. The genes are TRBV19 and TRBJ2-2; a possible D gene is TRBD2 (6 bases). Germline V lookup: CDR1 LNHDA, CDR2 SQIVND (reference sequence). The CDR3 spans 16 residues. With 3 bases removed from V and 2 bases from J, the gap between germline ends came to 13 bases. The entire variable domain, with the rest obtained from reference TRBV19 and TRBJ2-2, is as follows: DGGITQSPKYLFRKEGQNVTLSCEQNLNHDAMYWYRQDPGQGLRLIYYSQIVNDFQKGDIAEGYSVSREKKESFPLTVTSAQKNPTAFYLCASSIPASVNTGELFFGEGSRLTVL.

The chain uses TRBV28 and TRBJ1-3; no reliable D call. Trimming took 7 bases from V and 0 from J, leaving 10 bases between them. Germline V gene data show CDR1 as MDHEN and CDR2 as SYDVKM. The CDR3 covers 14 residues. In nucleotides, the CDR3 is TGTGCCAGCAAGGAAGGCAGCTCTGGAAACACCATATATTTT. Amino acids: CASKEGSSGNTIYF.

In regard to this clone: A much larger clone differs from this one at a single base, so this may be a read error. The rearrangement uses TRBV12-3 or TRBV12-4 and TRBJ2-7, with D uncertain. This CDR3 is built from 11 residues. Between the trimmed V and J ends, which lost 4 bases and 0 bases, there was a span of 1 base. The CDR3 coding sequence is TGTGCCAGCAGTTACTCCTACGAGCAGTACTTC. This encodes CASSYSYEQYF.

The chain uses TRBV28 and TRBJ2-2; 7 bases agree with TRBD2. The CDR3 covers 15 residues. CDR1 is MDHEN, CDR2 SYDVKM, per germline. After removal of 5 bases from V and 2 bases from J, the junction contained 5 bases not matched to a gene. CDR3 sequence reads: CASSPRLANTGELFF. The CDR3 DNA reads as TGTGCCAGCAGTCCGCGACTAGCAAACACCGGGGAGCTGTTTTTT.

The DNA for the CDR3 is TGCGCCAGCAGCCGAACTCCAGGGGATTCGGGAAACACCATATATTTT. Translating gives CASSRTPGDSGNTIYF. The chain combines TRBV4-1 with TRBJ1-3; a weak D match, TRBD1 (6 bases). The germline V and J ends were trimmed by 4 bases and 4 bases, with 17 bases remaining between them. Germline CDR1 and CDR2: MGHRA and YSYEKL. CDR3 length equals 16 residues.

V usage is TRBV6-5 and J usage is TRBJ2-6; no clear D gene. The CDR3 is 15 amino acids. The germline V and J ends were trimmed by 0 bases and 1 base, with 4 bases remaining between them. Germline CDR1 is MNHEY and CDR2 is SVGAGI. The CDR3 here is CASSYSLSGANVLTF. CDR3 bases: TGTGCCAGCAGTTACTCTTTATCTGGGGCCAACGTCCTGACTTTC.

The chain uses TRBV28 and TRBJ1-5; D uncertain. Germline CDR1 reads MDHEN; CDR2 reads SYDVKM. The V and J ends lost 3 bases and 5 bases respectively, with 14 bases between them. This CDR3 region has 15 residues. The CDR3 is CASSFSRFPHQPQHF. For the CDR3, the DNA is TGTGCCAGCAGTTTTTCCAGATTCCCACATCAGCCCCAGCATTTT.

The chain has TRBV12-3 or TRBV12-4 and TRBJ1-4, with D unclear. The germline V and J ends were trimmed by 8 bases and 5 bases, with 12 bases remaining between them. CDR3 length equals 13 residues. In nucleotides, the CDR3 is TGTGCCAGCTCTCAGATGGGGAATGAAAAACTGTTTTTT. The encoded protein is CASSQMGNEKLFF.

The chain couples TRBV18 to TRBJ2-5, with D perhaps matching TRBD1 or TRBD2 (5 bases each). V was pared by 0 bases and J by 1 base, with 9 bases between. The CDR3 is 15 residues long. Germline loops: CDR1 KGHSH, CDR2 LQKENI. CDR3 DNA sequence: TGTGCCAGCTCACCACCGGGACGGTCCCAAGAGACCCAGTACTTC. Protein sequence: CASSPPGRSQETQYF.

This clone has only one observation. The rearrangement uses TRBV5-1 and TRBJ2-5; TRBD1 or TRBD2 may be the D gene (5 bases each). The CDR3 length is 16 residues. V gave up 1 base and J gave up 2 bases, with 15 bases separating them. Germline values: CDR1 SGHRS, CDR2 YFSETQ. Here the CDR3 reads CASSLPEGTAQETQYF. The CDR3 DNA sequence: TGCGCCAGCAGCTTGCCCGAGGGGACGGCGCAAGAGACCCAGTACTTC. The full variable domain, completed using reference TRBV5-1 and TRBJ2-5, is KAGVTQTPRYLIKTRGQQVTLSCSPISGHRSVSWYQQTPGQGLQFLFEYFSETQRNKGNFPGRFSGRQFSNSRSEMNVSTLELGDSALYLCASSLPEGTAQETQYFGPGTRLLVL.

The chain links TRBV7-2 to TRBJ2-2, with D possibly TRBD1 on 6 matching bases. The CDR3 spans 17 residues. Germline CDR1 and CDR2: SGHTA and FQGNSA. Trimming shortened V by 2 bases and J by 2 bases, and 15 bases separated the two germline ends. The CDR3 sequence: CASSLNSGGLNTGELFF. CDR3 coding DNA: TGTGCCAGCAGCTTAAATTCTGGGGGCTTAAACACCGGGGAGCTGTTTTTT.

This clone was recorded once. The chain combines TRBV28 with TRBJ2-1, with 9 bases fitting TRBD1. This CDR3 has 14 residues. The germline V gene has CDR1 MDHEN and CDR2 SYDVKM. Germline trimming cut 5 bases from V and 6 bases from J; bases unmatched to any gene: 5. CDR3 amino acids: CASSPTGGLNEQFF. The CDR3 nucleotides read TGTGCCAGCAGTCCTACAGGGGGCCTCAATGAGCAGTTCTTC.

This clone was seen at least ten times. The J gene is TRBJ1-1, the V gene TRBV30, with D hard to call. Trimming pared 2 bases from V and 1 base from J, leaving 11 bases between. Germline V CDR1 and CDR2: GTSNPN, SVGIG (reference sequence). CDR3 length: 14 amino acids. The CDR3 region is CAWSIPGGNTEAFF. In DNA, the CDR3 is TGTGCCTGGAGTATCCCGGGCGGGAACACTGAAGCTTTCTTT.

This clone was recorded many times. This chain connects TRBV4-1 to TRBJ2-1, with TRBD2 matching over 7 bases. The CDR3 totals 14 residues. The trim removed 4 bases at V and 5 bases at J, leaving 5 bases unmatched. In germline, CDR1 is MGHRA, CDR2 YSYEKL. As DNA, the CDR3 is TGCGCCAGCAGCCCGGGACTATTAGACAATGAGCAGTTCTTC. Residues: CASSPGLLDNEQFF.

The genes are TRBV7-2 and TRBJ2-3; possible D gene TRBD2, 5 bases. Trimming pared 5 bases from V and 2 bases from J, leaving 11 bases between. CDR3 length: 14 residues. Germline-derived CDR1 and CDR2 are SGHTA and FQGNSA. DNA of the CDR3: TGTGCCAGCAGCCTCAGGACTTCCACAGATACGCAGTATTTT. Protein sequence: CASSLRTSTDTQYF.

The J gene is TRBJ2-7, the V gene TRBV5-4; D is perhaps TRBD2 (6 bases). CDR1 is SGHNT, CDR2 YYREEE, per germline (reference sequence). This CDR3 has 14 residues. Trimming left V 2 bases short and J 4 bases short, with 13 bases between. CDR3 bases: TGTGCCAGCAGCTTAGCCGGGGGTAGGTACGAGCAGTACTTC. Encoded protein: CASSLAGGRYEQYF.